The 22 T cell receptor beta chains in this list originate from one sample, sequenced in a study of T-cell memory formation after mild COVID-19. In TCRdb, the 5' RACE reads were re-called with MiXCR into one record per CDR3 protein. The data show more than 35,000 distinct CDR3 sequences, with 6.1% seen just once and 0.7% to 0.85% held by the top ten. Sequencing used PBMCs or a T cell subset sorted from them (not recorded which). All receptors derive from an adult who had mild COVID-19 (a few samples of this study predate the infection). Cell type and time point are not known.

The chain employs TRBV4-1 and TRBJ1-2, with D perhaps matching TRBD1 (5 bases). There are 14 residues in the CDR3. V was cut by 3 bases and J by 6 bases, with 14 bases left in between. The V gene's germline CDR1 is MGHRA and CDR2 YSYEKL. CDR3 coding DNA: TGCGCCAGCAGCCAGCCCTTTGGGGCGGATGGCTACACCTTC. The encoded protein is CASSQPFGADGYTF.

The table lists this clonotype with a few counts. This chain's CDR3 is CASSAHNQPQHF. The CDR3 DNA follows: TGTGCCAGCAGTGCGCATAATCAGCCCCAGCATTTT. V usage is TRBV27 and J usage is TRBJ1-5; D is ambiguous. Germline values: CDR1 MNHEY, CDR2 SMNVEV (reference sequence). The CDR3 is 12 residues long. V was clipped by 5 bases and J by 4 bases, with 6 bases between them.

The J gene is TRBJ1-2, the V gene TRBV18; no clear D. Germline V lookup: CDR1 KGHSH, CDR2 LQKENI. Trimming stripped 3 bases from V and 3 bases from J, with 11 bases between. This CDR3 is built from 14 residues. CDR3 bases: TGTGCCAGCTCACCGTCCGGGGAGTACTATGGCTACACCTTC. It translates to CASSPSGEYYGYTF.

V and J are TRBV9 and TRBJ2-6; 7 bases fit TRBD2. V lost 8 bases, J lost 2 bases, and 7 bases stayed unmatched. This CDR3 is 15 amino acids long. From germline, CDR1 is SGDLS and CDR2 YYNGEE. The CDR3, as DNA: TGTGCCAGGGGGAGGGACCCAGCTGGGGCCAACGTCCTGACTTTC. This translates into CARGRDPAGANVLTF.

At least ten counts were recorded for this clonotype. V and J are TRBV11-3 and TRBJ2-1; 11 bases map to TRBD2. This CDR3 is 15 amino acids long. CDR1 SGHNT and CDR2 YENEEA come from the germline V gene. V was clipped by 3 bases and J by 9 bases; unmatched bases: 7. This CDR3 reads CASSFLSGRAGEQFF. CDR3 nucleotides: TGTGCCAGCAGCTTCCTTAGCGGGAGGGCGGGTGAGCAGTTCTTC.

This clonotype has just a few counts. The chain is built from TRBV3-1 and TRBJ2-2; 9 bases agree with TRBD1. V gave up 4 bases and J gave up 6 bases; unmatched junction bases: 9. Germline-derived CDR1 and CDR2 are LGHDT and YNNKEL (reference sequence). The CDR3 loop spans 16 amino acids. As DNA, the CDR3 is TGTGCCAGCAGCCCTCCCAGGACAGGGGCGGCCGGGGAGCTGTTTTTT. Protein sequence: CASSPPRTGAAGELFF.

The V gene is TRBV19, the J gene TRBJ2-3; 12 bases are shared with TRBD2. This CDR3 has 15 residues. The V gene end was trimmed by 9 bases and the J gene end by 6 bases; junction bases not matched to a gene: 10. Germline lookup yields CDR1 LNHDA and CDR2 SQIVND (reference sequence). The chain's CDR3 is CASQRLAGAPDTQYF. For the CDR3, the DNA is TGTGCCAGCCAGCGACTAGCGGGAGCACCCGATACGCAGTATTTT.

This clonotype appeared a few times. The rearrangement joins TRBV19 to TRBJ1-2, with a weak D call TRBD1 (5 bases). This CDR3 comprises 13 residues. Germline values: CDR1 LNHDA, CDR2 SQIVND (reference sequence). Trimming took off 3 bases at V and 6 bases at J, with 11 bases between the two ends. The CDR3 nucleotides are TGTGCCAGTAGTATTGGGGGATACGATGGCTACACCTTC. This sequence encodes CASSIGGYDGYTF.

The CDR3 DNA reads TGTGCCAGCTCGGACGGTGGTTACGGAAACACCATATATTTT. As protein: CASSDGGYGNTIYF. The chain couples TRBV18 to TRBJ1-3, with D uncertain. The CDR3 sequence is 14 residues long. V was cut by 6 bases and J by 4 bases, with 13 bases left in between. The V gene's germline CDR1 is KGHSH and CDR2 LQKENI.

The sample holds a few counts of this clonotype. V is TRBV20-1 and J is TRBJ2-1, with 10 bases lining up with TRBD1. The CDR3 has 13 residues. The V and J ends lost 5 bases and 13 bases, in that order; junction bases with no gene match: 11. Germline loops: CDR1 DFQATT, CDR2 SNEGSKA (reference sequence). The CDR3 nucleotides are TGCAGTGCTGCACGGGACAGGGGTTTGATACAGTTCTTC. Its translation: CSAARDRGLIQFF.

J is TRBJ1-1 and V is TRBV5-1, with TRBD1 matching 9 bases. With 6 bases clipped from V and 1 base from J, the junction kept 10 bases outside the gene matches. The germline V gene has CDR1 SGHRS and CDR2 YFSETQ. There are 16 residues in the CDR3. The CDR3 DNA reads TGCGCCAGCACGAAGGGCACGGACAGGGGGAACACTGAAGCTTTCTTT. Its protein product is CASTKGTDRGNTEAFF.

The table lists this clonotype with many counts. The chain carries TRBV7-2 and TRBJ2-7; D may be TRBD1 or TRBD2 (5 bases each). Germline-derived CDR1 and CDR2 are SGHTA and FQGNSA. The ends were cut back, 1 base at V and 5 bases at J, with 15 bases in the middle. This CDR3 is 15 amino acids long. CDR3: CASSLGGKGSNEQYF. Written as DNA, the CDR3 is TGTGCCAGCAGCTTAGGGGGGAAAGGGTCGAACGAGCAGTACTTC.

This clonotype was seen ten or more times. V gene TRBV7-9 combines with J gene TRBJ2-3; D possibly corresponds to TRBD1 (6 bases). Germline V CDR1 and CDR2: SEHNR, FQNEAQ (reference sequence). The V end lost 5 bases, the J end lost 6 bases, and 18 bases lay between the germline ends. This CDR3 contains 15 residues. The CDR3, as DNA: TGTGCCAGCAGCCACTACGATACAGGGCGGGATACGCAGTATTTT. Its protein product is CASSHYDTGRDTQYF.

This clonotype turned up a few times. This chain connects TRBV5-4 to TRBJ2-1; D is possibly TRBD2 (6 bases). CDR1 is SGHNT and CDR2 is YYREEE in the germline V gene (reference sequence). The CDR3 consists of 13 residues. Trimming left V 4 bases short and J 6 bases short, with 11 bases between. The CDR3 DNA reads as TGTGCCAGCAGCAAGGGACTTCCCAATGAGCAGTTCTTC. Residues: CASSKGLPNEQFF.

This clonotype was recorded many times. Here the CDR3 DNA reads TGTGCCAGCAGCTTAGGGGACCCGCTTAATGAGCAGTTCTTC. Protein sequence: CASSLGDPLNEQFF. This sequence joins TRBV7-9 and TRBJ2-1; D may be TRBD1 or TRBD2 (5 bases each). The CDR3 length is 14 residues. V gave up 1 base and J gave up 7 bases, with 11 bases separating them. Germline assignment: CDR1 SEHNR and CDR2 FQNEAQ (reference sequence). Full variable domain (remainder filled in from reference TRBV7-9 and TRBJ2-1): DTGVSQNPRHKITKRGQNVTFRCDPISEHNRLYWYRQTLGQGPEFLTYFQNEAQLEKSRLLSDRFSAERPKGSFSTLEIQRTEQGDSAMYLCASSLGDPLNEQFFGPGTRLTVL.

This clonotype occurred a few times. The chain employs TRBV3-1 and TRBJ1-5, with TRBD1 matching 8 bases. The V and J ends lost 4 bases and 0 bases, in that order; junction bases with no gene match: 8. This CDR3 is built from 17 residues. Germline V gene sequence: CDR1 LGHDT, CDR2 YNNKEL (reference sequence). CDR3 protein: CASSPRTGRYSNQPQHF. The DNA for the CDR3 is TGTGCCAGCAGCCCCCGGACAGGGAGGTATAGCAATCAGCCCCAGCATTTT. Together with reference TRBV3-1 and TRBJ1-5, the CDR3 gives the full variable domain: DTAVSQTPKYLVTQMGNDKSIKCEQNLGHDTMYWYKQDSKKFLKIMFSYNNKELIINETVPNRFSPKSPDKAHLNLHINSLELGDSAVYFCASSPRTGRYSNQPQHFGDGTRLSIL.

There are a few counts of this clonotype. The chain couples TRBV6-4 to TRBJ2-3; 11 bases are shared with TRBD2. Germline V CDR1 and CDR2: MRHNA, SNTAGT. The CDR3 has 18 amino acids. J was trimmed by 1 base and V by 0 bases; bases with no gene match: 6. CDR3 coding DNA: TGTGCCAGCAGTGACTCGGGCCTAGCGGGAGGTGGCACAGATACGCAGTATTTT. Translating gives CASSDSGLAGGGTDTQYF.

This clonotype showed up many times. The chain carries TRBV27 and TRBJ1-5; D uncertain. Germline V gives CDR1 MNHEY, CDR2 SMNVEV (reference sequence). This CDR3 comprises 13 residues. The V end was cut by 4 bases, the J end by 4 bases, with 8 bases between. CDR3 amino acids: CASSYGKNQPQHF. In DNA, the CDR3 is TGTGCCAGCAGTTACGGCAAAAATCAGCCCCAGCATTTT.

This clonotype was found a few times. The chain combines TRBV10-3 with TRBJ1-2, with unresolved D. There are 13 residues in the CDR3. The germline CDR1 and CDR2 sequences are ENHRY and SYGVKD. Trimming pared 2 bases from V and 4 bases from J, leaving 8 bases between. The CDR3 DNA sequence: TGTGCCATCAGTGAGAAGGCCTCCTATGGCTACACCTTC. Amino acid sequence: CAISEKASYGYTF.

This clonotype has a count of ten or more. The CDR3 nucleotides read TGTGCCAGCAGATCTCACACCCACTCAACGAACACCGGGGAGCTGTTTTTT. This sequence encodes CASRSHTHSTNTGELFF. This sequence joins TRBV7-3 and TRBJ2-2; D remains ambiguous. The CDR3 extends over 17 amino acids. Trimming removed 6 bases from V and 0 bases from J, with 17 bases in between. CDR1 and CDR2 (germline): SGHTA, FQGTGA.

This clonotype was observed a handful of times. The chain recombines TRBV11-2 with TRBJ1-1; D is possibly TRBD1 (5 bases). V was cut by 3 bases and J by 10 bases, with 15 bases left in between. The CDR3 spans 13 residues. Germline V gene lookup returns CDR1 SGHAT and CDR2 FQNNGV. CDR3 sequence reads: CASSFSRDERAFF. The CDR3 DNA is TGTGCCAGCAGCTTTTCCCGGGACGAAAGAGCTTTCTTT.

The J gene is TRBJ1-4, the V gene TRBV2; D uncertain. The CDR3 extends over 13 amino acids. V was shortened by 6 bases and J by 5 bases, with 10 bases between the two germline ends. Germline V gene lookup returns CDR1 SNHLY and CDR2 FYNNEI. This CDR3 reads CASSGNENEKLFF. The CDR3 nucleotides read TGTGCCAGCAGCGGTAACGAGAATGAAAAACTGTTTTTT. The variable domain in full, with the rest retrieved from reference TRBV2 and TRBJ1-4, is EPEVTQTPSHQVTQMGQEVILRCVPISNHLYFYWYRQILGQKVEFLVSFYNNEISEKSEIFDDQFSVERPDGSNFTLKIRSTKLEDSAMYFCASSGNENEKLFFGSGTQLSVL.